The 31 T cell receptor beta chains below all came from one sample that was sequenced in a study of shared clonotypes between healthy human individuals. Produced via immunoSEQ multiplex PCR; TCRdb's table is partial and in-frame only. The sample records some 2,400,000 clones, roughly 95% being singletons. The sample consisted of naive CD4+ T cells sorted from blood. Sample subset: CD45RA+ positively selected. These TCRs come from a man aged 18 to 29 in good health.

The chain recombines TRBV5-1 with TRBJ1-2, with 9 nucleotides matching TRBD1. V was clipped by 7 bases and J by 2 bases; unmatched bases: 12. This CDR3 is built from 16 residues. Germline V gene sequence: CDR1 SGHRS, CDR2 YFSETQ. CDR3: CASFGGQGLGNYGYTF. The CDR3 DNA follows: TGCGCCAGCTTCGGGGGACAGGGATTAGGCAACTATGGCTACACCTTC.

The chain joins TRBV4-1 to TRBJ1-3; 7 bases match TRBD1. V shed 3 bases and J 4 bases; nucleotides not matched to a gene: 6. The germline CDR1 and CDR2 sequences are MGHRA and YSYEKL. The CDR3 has 15 residues. CDR3 in amino acids: CASSQSQGRGNTIYF. CDR3 bases: TGCGCCAGCAGCCAGTCACAGGGGAGGGGAAACACCATATATTTT.

The chain uses TRBV19 and TRBJ2-2, with 8 bases aligning to TRBD1. The CDR3 loop spans 16 amino acids. The germline gives CDR1 LNHDA, CDR2 SQIVND (reference sequence). Germline trimming cut 3 bases from V and 4 bases from J; bases unmatched to any gene: 7. The CDR3 bases are TGTGCCAGTAGTATCGCGCAGGGGGCGAGCACCGGGGAGCTGTTTTTT. It specifies CASSIAQGASTGELFF.

This chain connects TRBV5-1 to TRBJ2-3; 8 nucleotides line up with TRBD2. The CDR3 loop spans 17 amino acids. With 0 bases clipped from V and 0 bases from J, the junction kept 6 bases outside the gene matches. In germline, CDR1 is SGHRS, CDR2 YFSETQ. The CDR3 sequence is CASSLAPSGPSTDTQYF. CDR3 nucleotides: TGCGCCAGCAGCTTGGCCCCTAGCGGGCCCAGCACAGATACGCAGTATTTT.

The CDR3 DNA is TGTGCCAGCAGTTTAATCGGACTAGCGGGAGGTAGCTACGAGCAGTACTTC. The encoded protein is CASSLIGLAGGSYEQYF. J is TRBJ2-7 and V is TRBV27; 14 bases agree with TRBD2. The CDR3 length is 17 residues. V dropped 2 bases and J dropped 3; count of bases not matched to a gene: 6. Per germline, CDR1 MNHEY and CDR2 SMNVEV (reference sequence).

The CDR3: CASRERDFNSPLHF. CDR3 DNA: TGTGCCAGCAGAGAACGGGATTTTAATTCACCCCTCCACTTT. The rearrangement joins TRBV6-6 to TRBJ1-6, with D hard to call. V lost 6 bases, J lost 6 bases, and 12 bases lay in between. The germline CDR1 and CDR2 sequences are MNHNY and SVGAGI (reference sequence). The CDR3 has 14 amino acids.

The V call is TRBV7-8, the J call TRBJ1-5; possible D gene TRBD1, 5 bases. Germline V gene lookup returns CDR1 SGHVS and CDR2 FQNEAQ. The CDR3 runs 15 residues. The V end lost 2 bases, the J end lost 4 bases, and 12 bases lay between the germline ends. The CDR3 protein is CASSLTTDRNQPQHF. As DNA, the CDR3 is TGTGCCAGCAGCTTAACCACCGACAGAAATCAGCCCCAGCATTTT. The full variable domain, in which reference TRBV7-8 and TRBJ1-5 provide the parts outside the CDR3, is GAGVSQSPRYKVAKRGQDVALRCDPISGHVSLFWYQQALGQGPEFLTYFQNEAQLDKSGLPSDRFFAERPEGSVSTLKIQRTQQEDSAVYLCASSLTTDRNQPQHFGDGTRLSIL.

The chain recombines TRBV28 with TRBJ1-6; D perhaps matches TRBD1 (5 bases). Trimming left V 2 bases short and J 6 bases short, with 8 bases between. CDR3 length: 14 residues. The germline CDR1 and CDR2 sequences are MDHEN and SYDVKM. CDR3 loop: CASSLVQGNSPLHF. CDR3 DNA sequence: TGTGCCAGCAGTTTAGTGCAGGGTAATTCACCCCTCCACTTT.

In its sample, this clone was seen once. Other DNA sequences from this sample encode an identical CDR3 as well. The chain uses TRBV15 and TRBJ1-2; D is ambiguous. V shed 1 base and J shed 3 bases, with 6 bases lying between them. Germline V gene data show CDR1 as LNHNV and CDR2 as YYDKDF (reference sequence). The CDR3 length is 13 residues. The CDR3 DNA reads as TGTGCCACCAGCAGAGCCCGGGACTATGGCTACACCTTC. This codes for CATSRARDYGYTF. Looking up the rest from reference TRBV15 and TRBJ1-2 gives the full variable domain: DAMVIQNPRYQVTQFGKPVTLSCSQTLNHNVMYWYQQKSSQAPKLLFHYYDKDFNNEADTPDNFQSRRPNTSFCFLDIRSPGLGDTAMYLCATSRARDYGYTFGSGTRLTVV.

The chain has TRBV11-2 and TRBJ2-5; 13 nucleotides match TRBD2. CDR3 length: 14 residues. In germline, CDR1 is SGHAT, CDR2 FQNNGV. Germline trimming cut 0 bases from V and 10 bases from J; bases unmatched to any gene: 2. The CDR3 region is CASSLDWTSGGQYF. In DNA, the CDR3 is TGTGCCAGCAGCTTAGATTGGACTAGCGGGGGCCAGTACTTC.

The rearrangement joins TRBV2 to TRBJ1-5; 7 bases match TRBD1. Trimming took 9 bases from V and 4 from J; bases not matched to a gene: 9. In germline, CDR1 is SNHLY, CDR2 FYNNEI. CDR3 size: 14 residues. The CDR3 loop reads CASSPGQRNQPQHF. CDR3 bases: TGTGCCAGTTCTCCGGGACAGAGAAATCAGCCCCAGCATTTT.

The chain links TRBV28 to TRBJ2-1, with 7 bases that match TRBD1. Germline CDR1 and CDR2: MDHEN and SYDVKM. The CDR3 contains 16 residues. V trimming: 4 bases; J trimming: 10 bases; junction bases outside the gene matches: 16. CDR3 in DNA: TGTGCCAGCAGTTCCTACTGGTCGGACAGGTCGGGAGAGCAGTTCTTC. This translates into CASSSYWSDRSGEQFF.

The chain couples TRBV6-6 to TRBJ1-5; D gene ambiguous. The CDR3 has 13 residues. CDR1 is MNHNY and CDR2 is SVGAGI in the germline V gene (reference sequence). With 0 bases removed from V and 6 bases from J, the gap between germline ends came to 6 bases. In DNA, the CDR3 is TGTGCCAGCAGTTACTCGGACGCTCAGCCCCAGCATTTT. This gives the protein CASSYSDAQPQHF.

The V gene is TRBV18, the J gene TRBJ2-1; TRBD2 agrees at 9 bases. V lost 6 bases, J lost 8 bases, and 11 bases stayed unmatched. This CDR3 contains 15 residues. Germline loops: CDR1 KGHSH, CDR2 LQKENI. The chain's CDR3 is CASSLSGSAVYEQFF. DNA for the CDR3: TGTGCCAGCTCCCTTAGCGGGAGCGCGGTGTATGAGCAGTTCTTC.

The chain couples TRBV6-1 to TRBJ1-4; TRBD1 is a possible D gene (5 bases). This CDR3 region has 21 residues. CDR1 and CDR2 (germline): MNHNS, SASEGT. Trimming took 2 bases from V and 3 from J, leaving 28 bases between them. The CDR3 DNA is TGTGCCAGCAGTGAACCCCTTCGATCCGGGACGTGGAAGGCGGCTAATGAAAAACTGTTTTTT. Protein product: CASSEPLRSGTWKAANEKLFF.

This clone was found once. CDR3 nucleotides: TGTGCCACCAGCAGACGGGTAGGGGATGGCTACACCTTC. Translating it yields CATSRRVGDGYTF. The chain employs TRBV15 and TRBJ1-2; a possible D gene is TRBD1 (5 bases). V shed 2 bases and J shed 6 bases, with 10 bases lying between them. There are 13 residues in the CDR3. Germline loops: CDR1 LNHNV, CDR2 YYDKDF (reference sequence).

The chain carries TRBV12-5 and TRBJ2-7; D is undetermined. Germline values: CDR1 LGHNT, CDR2 FRNRAP. The CDR3 sequence is 12 residues long. Between the trimmed V and J ends, which lost 5 bases and 3 bases, there was a span of 8 bases. Here the CDR3 DNA reads TGTGCTAGTGGTCTCGGACGCTACGAGCAGTACTTC. Its protein is CASGLGRYEQYF.

The V call is TRBV7-2, the J call TRBJ2-4, with D possibly being TRBD2 (5 bases). The CDR3 consists of 14 residues. The V gene's germline CDR1 is SGHTA and CDR2 FQGNSA. V was shortened by 7 bases and J by 5 bases, with 15 bases between the two germline ends. The CDR3 bases are TGTGCCAGCAAGCAGAGTAGCGTGGAAAACATTCAGTACTTC. Translated: CASKQSSVENIQYF.

This chain links TRBV7-9 with TRBJ1-2; D possibly corresponds to TRBD1 (5 bases). The V gene lost 5 bases and the J gene lost 0 bases, with 10 bases spanning the gap. CDR1 is SEHNR, CDR2 FQNEAQ, per germline (reference sequence). The length of the CDR3 is 14 residues. This CDR3 reads CASSPGGSNYGYTF. DNA for the CDR3: TGTGCCAGCAGCCCCGGGGGATCTAACTATGGCTACACCTTC. The full variable domain, with the rest looked up from reference TRBV7-9 and TRBJ1-2, is DTGVSQNPRHKITKRGQNVTFRCDPISEHNRLYWYRQTLGQGPEFLTYFQNEAQLEKSRLLSDRFSAERPKGSFSTLEIQRTEQGDSAMYLCASSPGGSNYGYTFGSGTRLTVV.

The CDR3 protein is CASSPGRREGEQYF. DNA for the CDR3: TGTGCCAGCTCCCCCGGAAGGAGGGAGGGCGAGCAGTACTTC. The chain employs TRBV18 and TRBJ2-7; TRBD2 matches at 7 bases. The germline V gene encodes CDR1 KGHSH and CDR2 LQKENI. The V and J ends lost 6 bases and 6 bases, in that order; junction bases with no gene match: 11. The CDR3 consists of 14 residues.

This chain connects TRBV10-3 to TRBJ2-5, with D possibly being TRBD2 (6 bases). V was trimmed by 0 bases and J by 9 bases, leaving 14 bases between them. This CDR3 region has 14 residues. In germline, CDR1 is ENHRY, CDR2 SYGVKD. The CDR3 region is CAISESAEGHAQYF. DNA of the CDR3: TGTGCCATCAGTGAGTCGGCGGAGGGGCATGCCCAGTACTTC.

This chain links TRBV25-1 with TRBJ2-3, with TRBD2 identical over 9 bases. The CDR3 is made up of 17 amino acids. CDR1 MGHDK and CDR2 SYGVNS come from the germline V gene. V lost 0 bases, J lost 2 bases, and 6 bases stayed unmatched. The CDR3 protein is CASSEYILAGVTDTQYF. As DNA, the CDR3 is TGTGCCAGCAGTGAATATATCTTAGCGGGGGTCACAGATACGCAGTATTTT.

This clone has just one count. V gene TRBV28 combines with J gene TRBJ2-3; D is perhaps TRBD1 (6 bases). CDR3 size: 14 residues. Trimming stripped 5 bases from V and 5 bases from J, with 14 bases between. Germline CDR1 is MDHEN and CDR2 is SYDVKM. Written as DNA, the CDR3 is TGTGCCAGCAGTCCCAGAGGACAGTTAGATACGCAGTATTTT. Amino acids: CASSPRGQLDTQYF.

This chain connects TRBV7-9 to TRBJ2-2; the D is unclear. Germline assignment: CDR1 SEHNR and CDR2 FQNEAQ (reference sequence). Deletions cut 4 bases from V and 3 bases from J, with 18 bases between. This CDR3 contains 17 residues. The CDR3 bases are TGTGCCAGCAGCTCCGTAACAGCCGTAAGGTACACCGGGGAGCTGTTTTTT. Protein: CASSSVTAVRYTGELFF. The complete variable domain, with remaining parts taken from reference TRBV7-9 and TRBJ2-2, reads DTGVSQNPRHKITKRGQNVTFRCDPISEHNRLYWYRQTLGQGPEFLTYFQNEAQLEKSRLLSDRFSAERPKGSFSTLEIQRTEQGDSAMYLCASSSVTAVRYTGELFFGEGSRLTVL.

This clone was seen only once. The rearrangement joins TRBV6-5 to TRBJ1-6; no clear D gene. Germline CDR1 reads MNHEY; CDR2 reads SVGAGI. CDR3 length: 14 residues. Trimming left V 5 bases short and J 9 bases short, with 14 bases between. The chain's CDR3 is CASSQGRYGSPLHF. The CDR3 bases are TGTGCCAGCAGTCAAGGGAGGTATGGTTCACCCCTCCACTTT.

The rearrangement links TRBV6-6 to TRBJ1-2; D possibly corresponds to TRBD1 (6 bases). Germline-derived CDR1 and CDR2 are MNHNY and SVGAGI (reference sequence). The CDR3 spans 15 residues. The V gene lost 6 bases and the J gene lost 1 base, with 15 bases spanning the gap. The CDR3 sequence is CASRQETGFNYGYTF. The CDR3 region has the DNA TGTGCCAGCAGGCAGGAGACAGGCTTTAACTATGGCTACACCTTC.

This rearrangement joins TRBV5-5 to TRBJ2-1; 9 positions agree with TRBD1. Trimming cost V 0 bases and J 2 bases; bases outside gene matches: 6. The CDR3 spans 17 residues. Per the germline V gene, CDR1 is SGHKS and CDR2 is YYEKEE (reference sequence). The CDR3 reads CASSLDPTGGTYNEQFF. In DNA form, the CDR3 reads TGTGCCAGCAGCTTGGATCCAACAGGGGGCACCTACAATGAGCAGTTCTTC. Combining the CDR3 with reference TRBV5-5 and TRBJ2-1 gives the whole variable domain DAGVTQSPTHLIKTRGQQVTLRCSPISGHKSVSWYQQVLGQGPQFIFQYYEKEERGRGNFPDRFSARQFPNYSSELNVNALLLGDSALYLCASSLDPTGGTYNEQFFGPGTRLTVL.

V usage is TRBV4-1 and J usage is TRBJ1-2; TRBD1 agrees at 10 bases. This CDR3 is built from 14 residues. V lost 2 bases, J lost 6 bases, and 3 bases stayed unmatched. Looked up from germline, CDR1 is MGHRA and CDR2 is YSYEKL. For the CDR3, the DNA is TGCGCCAGCAGCCAATTGGGACAGGGGAATGGCTACACCTTC. It is translated as CASSQLGQGNGYTF.

CDR3 sequence reads: CSAYTGETQYF. DNA of the CDR3: TGCAGTGCTTATACTGGGGAGACCCAGTACTTC. V gene TRBV20-1 combines with J gene TRBJ2-5; D remains unclear. The CDR3 spans 11 residues. Germline CDR1 and CDR2: DFQATT and SNEGSKA (reference sequence). Trimming took 5 bases from V and 5 from J, leaving 9 bases between them.

The chain recombines TRBV28 with TRBJ2-1; 13 bases fit TRBD2. With 2 bases clipped from V and 4 bases from J, the junction kept 2 bases outside the gene matches. The CDR3 extends over 16 amino acids. Germline CDR1 and CDR2: MDHEN and SYDVKM. CDR3 nucleotides: TGTGCCAGCAGTTTAGAACTAGCGGGGGGGTACAATGAGCAGTTCTTC. Translating it yields CASSLELAGGYNEQFF.

On this clone itself: Within the sample, other DNA sequences also encode this same CDR3. The rearrangement links TRBV7-6 to TRBJ2-3; the D is unclear. The V gene's germline CDR1 is SGHVS and CDR2 FNYEAQ. The CDR3 has 14 amino acids. V was clipped by 0 bases and J by 4 bases, with 8 bases between them. The CDR3 region is CASSLAPRPDTQYF. CDR3 coding DNA: TGTGCCAGCAGCTTAGCCCCTAGACCAGATACGCAGTATTTT.